This T cell receptor (beta chain) was identified during a study of PD-L1 blockade in urothelial cancer (dated by TCRdb to 2015 to 2018). Turning to the overall study: All patients started therapy around 2014 and received atezolizumab 1,200 mg intravenously every 3 weeks. Patients had an ECOG performance status of 0 or 1 and had received between 0 and 3 prior chemotherapy regimens. About 90% of the roughly 30 patients were identified as males with urothelial cancer of bladder origin, and a prior smoking history was reported by 18 of 29 patients. In the same patients who had TCR sequencing, pretreatment tumors also underwent whole exome sequencing and RNA sequencing. Somatic, immune and clinical correlates of response to PD-L1 blockade with atezolizumab in urothelial cancer were the focus of an exploratory multi-omic analysis. Eight or nine patients reached durable clinical benefit, while some 21 patients did not. Progression-free survival longer than 6 months counted as durable clinical benefit, and TCR features were additionally tested against both progression-free and overall survival. Blood samples gave a median of about 130,000 T cells and under 85,000 unique TCRs, with a median clonality of approximately 0.08. Pretreatment blood TCR-seq was available for 27 to 30 patients, at least one posttreatment blood collection was obtained for some 24 patients, and tumor TCR-seq was available for some 24 patients. TCR sequencing covered pretreatment tumor samples and matched, serially collected peripheral blood taken before and after atezolizumab treatment. Blood samples were analyzed 3 weeks after the start of treatment (second dose) and 6 weeks after the start of treatment.

As regards this clone: Its binding antigen is unknown. No base quality information exists; no much larger clone differs at one position.

Reading the label with the study, this specimen's time point is: pretreatment peripheral blood. The cohort comprised 29 patients with locally advanced or metastatic urothelial carcinoma treated at Memorial Sloan Kettering on a trial protocol. Peripheral blood mononuclear cells were collected pretreatment and during treatment, with between 1 and 8 total time points per patient. The Qiagen DNeasy Blood extraction kit was used to purify genomic DNA from total PBMCs and tumor samples. PBMCs were collected pretreatment and during treatment, and were isolated and stored as previously described. The germline V gene gives CDR1 as SGHDT and CDR2 as YYEEEE. The V and J ends are trimmed by 3 bases and 5 bases, leaving 8 bases between them. Counted from cysteine to phenylalanine, this CDR3 has 12 amino acids. The read is trimmed to its CDR3 DNA, 36 bases read in frame from base 1. Findings and caveats that apply to the study as a whole: Improved progression-free and overall survival was associated with having pretreatment peripheral blood TCR clonality below the median. Among patients with durable benefit, tumor-associated TCR clones showed greater expansion in peripheral blood 3 weeks after treatment started (n ≈ 20, p = 0.022). Because of the small sample size (n = 29) and the many exploratory analyses performed, the results are intended to be regarded as hypothesis-generating.

To estimate absolute template abundance from read counts, synthetic TCR analog templates were spiked into each PCR. The immunoSEQ assay was used to amplify TCRbeta CDR3 regions from genomic DNA with bias-controlled V and J gene primers. Rearranged TCRbeta segments were sequenced at approximately 20X coverage. In the authors' own workflow: Clustering was used to correct sequencing errors, and CDR3s were annotated against IMGT to assign V, D and J genes. Downstream analyses used only productive TCRbeta rearrangements and left out out-of-frame or stop-codon sequences. To compute clonality, Shannon entropy was normalized by the log of the number of unique productive sequences and then subtracted from one. Fisher's exact test with Benjamini-Hochberg correction, using a cutoff of adjusted p below 0.01, was how clones that differed between time points or between blood and tumor were identified. The table was pulled from immuneACCESS by TCRdb, which kept in-frame rearrangements only. Such tables lose some clones; where checked, under half of the loss comes from unresolved V genes, and the rest has no known cause. V and J calls and clone size are copied from that table; D and trimming were computed from the DNA. For this sample the table gives about 47,000 clones, of which around 80% were detected only once. Roughly 16% of the sample goes to the ten largest clones.

This TCR derives from a man between 60 and 75 years old with urothelial cancer. In this chain, TRBV5-6 is recombined with TRBJ1-1; a tentative D match to TRBD1 spans 5 bases. Sequenced material: PBMCs, taken around atezolizumab (anti-PD-L1) treatment. Here is the DNA: TGTGCCAGCAGCTCAGGGTTGACTGAAGCTTTCTTT. It translates to CASSSGLTEAFF.